Listed below are T cell receptor beta chains from one sample, sequenced in a study of cytotoxic CD8 clonotypes in ibrutinib-treated CLL. Libraries were prepared by immunoSEQ multiplex PCR; TCRdb keeps only in-frame clonotypes and omits some of them. The sample shows fewer than 400,000 clones, 67% of them seen only once. The input for sequencing was PBMCs, taken after 36 months of ibrutinib treatment. Receptors originate from a human donor with chronic lymphocytic leukemia. CDR3s include the opening cysteine and the closing phenylalanine or tryptophan. D genes are given only for firm matches. Expanded clones get a size class; other rows say once, few or many, or leave the size out.

v_call,d_call,j_call,clone_size,cdr3_nt,cdr3_aa
TRBV27,TRBD1,TRBJ2-1,.,TGTGCCAGCAGTTTATTCTGGGGACAGGCCGACAATGAGCAGTTCTTC,CASSLFWGQADNEQFF
TRBV6-1,TRBD2,TRBJ2-3,.,TGTGCCAGCAAAACTAGCGGGAGCAGGACAGATACGCAGTATTTT,CASKTSGSRTDTQYF
TRBV9,.,TRBJ2-1,.,TGTGCCAGCAGCGGCGAGGGGAATGAGCAGTTCTTC,CASSGEGNEQFF
TRBV5-1,.,TRBJ1-1,.,TGCGCCAGCAGCCCCCCGTCCGAGGTGGGGCCGGGGACTGAAGCTTTCTTT,CASSPPSEVGPGTEAFF
TRBV29-1,TRBD1,TRBJ1-1,.,TGCAGCGTTGTCATAGGGGGCGGATCTGAAGCTTTCTTT,CSVVIGGGSEAFF
TRBV11-2,.,TRBJ2-5,.,TGTGCCAGCAGCTACCTCCGGGACAACCAAGAGACCCAGTACTTC,CASSYLRDNQETQYF
TRBV28,.,TRBJ1-1,few,TGTGCCAGCATGTTGGACACTCGCGCTAGGTGGGCTTTCTTT,CASMLDTRARWAFF
TRBV5-1,.,TRBJ2-2,few,TGCGCCAGCAGCTCTCCGGCTGCCGGGGAGCTGTTTTTT,CASSSPAAGELFF
TRBV2,.,TRBJ2-7,few,TGTGCCAGCAACCGGGTCTACGAGCAGTACTTC,CASNRVYEQYF
TRBV18,.,TRBJ2-5,.,TGTGCCAGCTCACCACCTACTAAACAAGAGACCCAGTACTTC,CASSPPTKQETQYF
TRBV27,TRBD2,TRBJ2-5,few,TGTGCCAGCAGTTTGAGCGGGGTCTTCCAAGAGACCCAGTACTTC,CASSLSGVFQETQYF
TRBV13,TRBD1,TRBJ2-7,.,TGTGCCAGCAGCCCCCAGCCCCGGGACAGCTACGAGCAGTACTTC,CASSPQPRDSYEQYF
TRBV5-1,TRBD1,TRBJ2-2,few,TGCGCCAGCAGCTCAGCACCGGGACAGATCACCGGGGAGCTGTTTTTT,CASSSAPGQITGELFF
TRBV25-1,.,TRBJ2-6,.,TGTGCCACCGCCGGAACAGGCCGATCTGGGGCCAACGTCCTGACTTTC,CATAGTGRSGANVLTF
TRBV7-3,.,TRBJ2-1,.,TGTGCCAGCAGCTTAGGGGCCGGGAACTACAATGAGCAGTTCTTC,CASSLGAGNYNEQFF
TRBV7-8,TRBD2,TRBJ2-1,.,TGTGCCAGCAGCTCGCTGGACAGGGTGGCTAGCGGGAGGCCTTGGAATGAGCAGTTCTTC,CASSSLDRVASGRPWNEQFF
TRBV7-3,.,TRBJ2-3,few,TGTGCCAGCAGCTTAACCCCTAGACAGGCGCAAGATACGCAGTATTTT,CASSLTPRQAQDTQYF
TRBV25-1,.,TRBJ2-3,.,TGTGCCAGCAGTGAATATATCCGGACAGATACGCAGTATTTT,CASSEYIRTDTQYF
TRBV5-5,.,TRBJ2-3,.,TGTGCCAGCAGCGCCCGACTGAAAGATACGCAGTATTTT,CASSARLKDTQYF
TRBV18,.,TRBJ2-7,once,TGTGCCAGCTCACCACGAGACTTGGGGCAGGAGCAGTACTTC,CASSPRDLGQEQYF
TRBV9,.,TRBJ2-7,.,TGTGCCAGCAGCGTAGGTTCGGGACCCTCCTACGAGCAGTACTTC,CASSVGSGPSYEQYF
TRBV25-1,.,TRBJ1-1,once,TGTGCCAGCAGTGAATATGCAGGTTTGAACACTGAAGCTTTCTTT,CASSEYAGLNTEAFF
TRBV20-1,.,TRBJ2-1,.,TGCAGTGCTAGGGAGGACAATGAGCAGTTCTTC,CSAREDNEQFF
TRBV4-3,TRBD2,TRBJ2-1,.,TGCGCCAGCAGCCAAGTTCCGACTAGCGGGCCCCACAATGAGCAGTTCTTC,CASSQVPTSGPHNEQFF
TRBV2,TRBD1,TRBJ2-2,.,TGTGCCAGCAGGGTCGACAGGGCGAACACCGGGGAGCTGTTTTTT,CASRVDRANTGELFF
TRBV10-3,.,TRBJ2-7,few,TGTGCCATCAGTGAACTAGGGGGCTCCTACGAGCAGTACTTC,CAISELGGSYEQYF
TRBV10-1,TRBD1,TRBJ2-5,.,TGCGCCAGCAGCGGCGGACGGGACAGAGCATTGGGAGAGACCCAGTACTTC,CASSGGRDRALGETQYF
TRBV9,TRBD1,TRBJ2-1,.,TGTGCCAGCAGCGCCACCGGGACAGGGAACAATGAGCAGTTCTTC,CASSATGTGNNEQFF
TRBV29-1,TRBD2,TRBJ2-7,.,TGCAGCGTTGCACTAGCGGGGGCCCTGTACTTC,CSVALAGALYF
TRBV11-2,TRBD2,TRBJ2-7,.,TGTGCCAGCAGGACACTAGCGGCTGCAACCTACGAGCAGTACTTC,CASRTLAAATYEQYF
TRBV19,.,TRBJ2-2,.,TGTGCCAGTGGGTTTCTGACCGGGGAGCTGTTTTTT,CASGFLTGELFF
TRBV7-6,TRBD2,TRBJ2-7,few,TGTGCCAGCAGCTTAGAAGCGGGAGTTACCTACGAGCAGTACTTC,CASSLEAGVTYEQYF
TRBV7-9,TRBD2,TRBJ2-1,.,TGTGCCAGCAGCCAACAGGGACTAGCGGGCTACAATGAGCAGTTCTTC,CASSQQGLAGYNEQFF
TRBV6-1,TRBD1,TRBJ2-3,.,TGTGCCAGCAACGACAGGGGTCCCATCGCAGATACGCAGTATTTT,CASNDRGPIADTQYF
TRBV5-6,TRBD1,TRBJ2-2,.,TGTGCCAGCAGCCCGACGGACAGGGCGAACACCGGGGAGCTGTTTTTT,CASSPTDRANTGELFF
TRBV5-6,TRBD2,TRBJ2-1,.,TGTGCCAGCAGCTTGGGACTAGCGGGTTACAATGAGCAGTTCTTC,CASSLGLAGYNEQFF
TRBV6-6,.,TRBJ2-7,few,TGTGCCAGCAGTTACGCTCCTTGGCGGGGGCCGAACGAGCAGTACTTC,CASSYAPWRGPNEQYF
TRBV7-9,.,TRBJ2-1,.,TGTGCCAGCACGATATCCGGGACCCTCTACAATGAGCAGTTCTTC,CASTISGTLYNEQFF
TRBV10-3,.,TRBJ2-1,.,TGTGCCATCAACACTGGGACGGAAAACAATGAGCAGTTCTTC,CAINTGTENNEQFF
TRBV6-5,.,TRBJ2-5,.,TGTGCCAGCAGTTCCAGAGGGAAGACAGTCCCTATGTACTTC,CASSSRGKTVPMYF
TRBV18,.,TRBJ2-1,.,TGTGCCAGCTCACGGGGCCACAATGAGCAGTTCTTC,CASSRGHNEQFF
TRBV11-1,TRBD1,TRBJ2-2,.,TGTGCCAGCAGCTTTCTCGGGACAGGGGTTGGTACCGGGGAGCTGTTTTTT,CASSFLGTGVGTGELFF
TRBV4-2,TRBD2,TRBJ2-7,.,TGTGCCAGCAGCCAAATCGGACTAGCGGGGAGGTACGAGCAGTACTTC,CASSQIGLAGRYEQYF
TRBV7-8,TRBD2,TRBJ2-1,few,TGTGCCAGCAGCTTAAGTCTGGCGGGAGGTTACAATGAGCAGTTCTTC,CASSLSLAGGYNEQFF
TRBV2,TRBD2,TRBJ2-1,.,TGTGCCAGCAGGGGAAGCGGGAGTAATGAGCAGTTCTTC,CASRGSGSNEQFF
TRBV28,TRBD1,TRBJ2-5,.,TGTGCCAGCAGTTCTTATATAGGCCGCCGGGACAGGGTGGAGACCCAGTACTTC,CASSSYIGRRDRVETQYF
TRBV7-3,.,TRBJ2-5,few,TGTGCCAGCGTTTTTCGCGAGACCCAGTACTTC,CASVFRETQYF
TRBV9,.,TRBJ2-7,.,TGTGCCAGCAGCGTAGTGTCCGGGACCCCCTTTGTCGAGCAGTACTTC,CASSVVSGTPFVEQYF
TRBV9,.,TRBJ2-2,.,TGTGCCAGCAGCGGAATCGTGACAGGGAACACCGGGGAGCTGTTTTTT,CASSGIVTGNTGELFF
TRBV11-3,.,TRBJ1-1,.,TGTGCCAGCAGCACCGGAACGGGCACTGAAGCTTTCTTT,CASSTGTGTEAFF
TRBV5-1,.,TRBJ2-6,.,TGCGCCAGCAGCACGGGACACCTCTCTGGGGCCAACGTCCTGACTTTC,CASSTGHLSGANVLTF
TRBV5-1,.,TRBJ2-3,.,TGCGCCAGCAGCTTGGGTTCAGGGACTTGGACAGATACGCAGTATTTT,CASSLGSGTWTDTQYF
TRBV9,.,TRBJ2-7,.,TGTGCCAGCAGCCCGGGGCAGGTTCTCTCCTACGAGCAGTACTTC,CASSPGQVLSYEQYF